The 26 T cell receptor beta chains given below trace back to one sample, sequenced in a study of blood T cell repertoires in COVID-19. This table comes from immunoSEQ multiplex PCR, and its TCRdb copy is limited to in-frame clones, with some not included. This sample has approximately 78,000 clones; 70% to 90% occur once, and the top ten carry 15% to 20%. The specimen sequenced was peripheral blood. The source is a woman of 80 years or more with acute or convalescent COVID-19.

The chain is built from TRBV28 and TRBJ2-7; 8 bases match TRBD1. After removal of 7 bases from V and 4 bases from J, the junction contained 12 bases not matched to a gene. This CDR3 region has 15 residues. The germline CDR1 and CDR2 sequences are MDHEN and SYDVKM. The CDR3 DNA is TGTGCCAGCAAACTAACGTCAGGGGGCTTTTACGAGCAGTACTTC. Translation gives CASKLTSGGFYEQYF.

This chain connects TRBV9 to TRBJ2-3; tentatively, D is TRBD1 (5 bases). CDR3 length: 14 amino acids. Germline V gives CDR1 SGDLS, CDR2 YYNGEE. The ends were cut back, 0 bases at V and 2 bases at J, with 7 bases in the middle. Written as DNA, the CDR3 is TGTGCCAGCAGCGTAGATGGGGCCACAGATACGCAGTATTTT. As protein: CASSVDGATDTQYF.

The chain uses TRBV2 and TRBJ1-4; 7 bases match TRBD1. Germline-derived CDR1 and CDR2 are SNHLY and FYNNEI. Trimming removed 5 bases from V and 0 bases from J; junction bases left unmatched: 3. This CDR3 comprises 15 residues. CDR3 nucleotide sequence: TGTGCCAGCAGTCTAGGACAGGCAACTAATGAAAAACTGTTTTTT. Translating gives CASSLGQATNEKLFF.

This clone has a handful of counts. The rearrangement uses TRBV9 and TRBJ2-7, with D tentatively TRBD1 (6 bases). Looked up from germline, CDR1 is SGDLS and CDR2 is YYNGEE. This CDR3 is built from 15 residues. Trimming cost V 0 bases and J 2 bases, with 12 bases left between them. The CDR3 spells CASSVAGASTYEQYF. CDR3 DNA sequence: TGTGCCAGCAGCGTAGCAGGGGCTTCCACCTACGAGCAGTACTTC.

The chain couples TRBV9 to TRBJ2-5; 9 bases agree with TRBD1. The CDR3 covers 14 residues. Trimming cost V 1 base and J 4 bases; bases outside gene matches: 2. Germline CDR1 and CDR2: SGDLS and YYNGEE. The CDR3 protein is CASSVTGGGETQYF. CDR3 nucleotides: TGTGCCAGCAGCGTAACAGGGGGCGGAGAGACCCAGTACTTC.

J is TRBJ2-7 and V is TRBV19, with D maybe TRBD2 (6 bases). The CDR3 loop spans 14 amino acids. Germline values: CDR1 LNHDA, CDR2 SQIVND (reference sequence). Deletions cut 3 bases from V and 3 bases from J, with 12 bases between. Written as DNA, the CDR3 is TGTGCCAGTAGTATTGGGGGGACTCTCTACGAGCAGTACTTC. Its protein is CASSIGGTLYEQYF. The whole variable domain, remainder taken from reference TRBV19 and TRBJ2-7, is DGGITQSPKYLFRKEGQNVTLSCEQNLNHDAMYWYRQDPGQGLRLIYYSQIVNDFQKGDIAEGYSVSREKKESFPLTVTSAQKNPTAFYLCASSIGGTLYEQYFGPGTRLTVT.

The chain couples TRBV6-5 to TRBJ1-2; maybe TRBD1 (6 bases). V gave up 4 bases and J gave up 1 base, with 7 bases separating them. This CDR3 region has 13 residues. Per germline, CDR1 MNHEY and CDR2 SVGAGI. CDR3 loop: CASSLDSNYGYTF. The CDR3 DNA reads as TGTGCCAGCAGTTTGGACAGTAACTATGGCTACACCTTC.

The V gene is TRBV5-5, the J gene TRBJ2-1; D is uncertain. CDR1 is SGHKS and CDR2 is YYEKEE in the germline V gene (reference sequence). V gave up 1 base and J gave up 0 bases, with 11 bases separating them. This CDR3 contains 16 residues. The CDR3 region is CASSLNSRSSYNEQFF. DNA for the CDR3: TGTGCCAGCAGCTTGAATAGTAGGAGCTCCTACAATGAGCAGTTCTTC.

The chain carries TRBV12-2 and TRBJ2-3; the table's D gene call, TRBD1, was not cross checked with the DNA. TRBV12-2 is designated a pseudogene. This CDR3 is built from 16 residues. The CDR3 bases are TGTGCAAGTCGCCTACGACAGGGGGATTACACAGATACGCAGTATTTT. As protein: CASRLRQGDYTDTQYF.

This clone has more than one count but fewer than ten. The V gene is TRBV5-5, the J gene TRBJ1-5; maybe TRBD1 (6 bases). Germline CDR1 and CDR2: SGHKS and YYEKEE (reference sequence). Trimming left V 4 bases short and J 4 bases short, with 12 bases between. This CDR3 has 14 amino acids. The CDR3 reads CASSPTQGNQPQHF. The CDR3 DNA follows: TGTGCCAGCAGCCCGACGCAGGGGAATCAGCCCCAGCATTTT.

The sample holds a few counts of this clone. The CDR3 region is CASSLNPRSNEQFF. DNA for the CDR3: TGTGCCAGCAGCTTAAATCCCCGTTCCAATGAGCAGTTCTTC. The chain combines TRBV7-7 with TRBJ2-1; the D is unclear. There are 14 residues in the CDR3. Germline V CDR1 and CDR2: SSHAT, FNYEAQ (reference sequence). V lost 2 bases and J 6 bases, leaving 11 bases between the germline ends.

By sample fraction, this clone is medium-sized. The rearrangement links TRBV7-2 to TRBJ2-1; tentative D call: TRBD2 (5 bases). CDR3 length: 14 residues. The ends were cut back, 7 bases at V and 1 base at J, with 11 bases in the middle. Germline V CDR1 and CDR2: SGHTA, FQGNSA. Here the CDR3 reads CASKRAASYNEQFF. The CDR3 DNA sequence: TGTGCCAGCAAGAGAGCGGCATCCTACAATGAGCAGTTCTTC.

This chain connects TRBV9 to TRBJ1-2; 9 positions match TRBD1. Germline loops: CDR1 SGDLS, CDR2 YYNGEE. J gave up 4 bases and V 0 bases, and 1 base lay outside the gene matches. The CDR3 sequence is 14 residues long. The CDR3 coding sequence is TGTGCCAGCAGCGTAGGGGGACAGGGCTATGGCTACACCTTC. This translates into CASSVGGQGYGYTF.

This chain links TRBV7-9 with TRBJ1-1; D possibly corresponds to TRBD1 (5 bases). The CDR3 extends over 14 amino acids. The germline V gene encodes CDR1 SEHNR and CDR2 FQNEAQ (reference sequence). Trimming removed 3 bases at V and 5 bases at J, with 13 bases between. CDR3 in amino acids: CASSLGKGETEAFF. For the CDR3, the DNA is TGTGCCAGCAGCTTGGGGAAAGGGGAAACTGAAGCTTTCTTT.

The chain links TRBV25-1 to TRBJ1-5; D unresolved. This CDR3 comprises 12 residues. CDR1 and CDR2 (germline): MGHDK, SYGVNS. V was shortened by 6 bases and J by 5 bases, with 8 bases between the two germline ends. The CDR3 coding sequence is TGTGCCAGCAGCACAGCCTATCAGCCCCAGCATTTT. This codes for CASSTAYQPQHF.

This chain links TRBV6-5 with TRBJ1-4; 7 bases map to TRBD1. Trimming at V came to 6 bases and at J to 5 bases, leaving 9 bases not matched to a gene. From germline, CDR1 is MNHEY and CDR2 SVGAGI. This CDR3 has 15 amino acids. The CDR3 region has the DNA TGTGCCAGCAGGGATGCCGGGACAGCGAATGAAAAACTGTTTTTT. This codes for CASRDAGTANEKLFF.

This clone occurred once. The V and J genes are TRBV9 and TRBJ2-5; tentative D call: TRBD1 (5 bases). Germline CDR1 SGDLS, CDR2 YYNGEE. The V end lost 7 bases, the J end lost 7 bases, and 14 bases lay between the germline ends. The CDR3 covers 12 residues. Written as DNA, the CDR3 is TGTGCCAGCGGACCGGATACAGGGACCCAGTACTTC. Protein product: CASGPDTGTQYF.

This clone was counted a single time. The rearrangement joins TRBV6-4 to TRBJ2-5, with D possibly matching TRBD2 (6 bases). Germline lookup yields CDR1 MRHNA and CDR2 SNTAGT. The CDR3 totals 13 residues. Trimming removed 2 bases at V and 7 bases at J, with 11 bases between. CDR3 sequence reads: CASSDGKGGTQYF. The CDR3 DNA sequence: TGTGCCAGCAGTGACGGGAAGGGAGGGACCCAGTACTTC.

There are a few counts of this clone. V is TRBV15 and J is TRBJ1-4; 7 bases align to TRBD1. The germline V gene has CDR1 LNHNV and CDR2 YYDKDF (reference sequence). V shed 3 bases, J shed 5 bases, and the junction held 6 bases outside the gene matches. The CDR3 has 15 residues. CDR3 DNA: TGTGCCACCAGCAGGTCGACAGGGCTGAATGAAAAACTGTTTTTT. Amino acids: CATSRSTGLNEKLFF.

The CDR3 sequence is CASSSLTSGSPPEQYF. CDR3 coding DNA: TGTGCCAGCAGTTCGTTGACTAGCGGGAGCCCCCCCGAGCAGTACTTC. V is TRBV6-7 and J is TRBJ2-7, with 12 positions matching TRBD2. TRBV6-7 is an ORF; its function is uncertain. The CDR3 contains 16 residues. V shed 4 bases, J shed 6 bases, and the junction held 10 bases outside the gene matches.

The chain links TRBV12-3 or TRBV12-4 to TRBJ1-5; a weak D match, TRBD1 (5 bases). The CDR3 length is 13 residues. The V and J ends lost 3 bases and 7 bases respectively, with 10 bases between them. The DNA of the CDR3 is TGTGCCAGCAGTTTTGGAAGGGGCCAGCCCCAGCATTTT. This sequence encodes CASSFGRGQPQHF.

The chain is built from TRBV12-3 or TRBV12-4 and TRBJ1-2; D ambiguous. The CDR3 has 10 amino acids. The germline V and J ends were trimmed by 6 bases and 8 bases, with 7 bases remaining between them. CDR3 loop: CASRGGGYTF. DNA for the CDR3: TGTGCCAGCAGAGGAGGAGGCTACACCTTC.

By sample share, this clone is large. The J gene is TRBJ1-2, the V gene TRBV10-2; 9 bases fit TRBD1. CDR1 and CDR2 from the germline V gene are WSHSY and SAAADI. Trimming at V came to 6 bases and at J to 6 bases, leaving 5 bases not matched to a gene. The CDR3 is made up of 13 amino acids. For the CDR3, the DNA is TGCGCCAGCAGCTTCGACAGGGGGGATGGCTACACCTTC. Its translation is CASSFDRGDGYTF.

The chain links TRBV27 to TRBJ2-1; 14 bases fit TRBD2. Germline CDR1 reads MNHEY; CDR2 reads SMNVEV (reference sequence). V shed 3 bases and J 0 bases; nucleotides not matched to a gene: 4. The CDR3 length is 18 residues. CDR3 region: CASSFRLAGGSSYNEQFF. CDR3 in DNA: TGTGCCAGCAGTTTTCGACTAGCGGGAGGGAGCTCCTACAATGAGCAGTTCTTC.

The rearrangement joins TRBV7-9 to TRBJ1-2; D call uncertain. The CDR3 covers 13 residues. Germline-derived CDR1 and CDR2 are SEHNR and FQNEAQ (reference sequence). V lost 6 bases, J lost 4 bases, and 12 bases lay in between. The CDR3 DNA reads as TGTGCCAGCAGTCCCCCCGGGTTCTATGGCTACACCTTC. It is translated as CASSPPGFYGYTF.

This clone was detected once. This chain links TRBV19 with TRBJ2-3; 8 nucleotides agree with TRBD2. Looked up from germline, CDR1 is LNHDA and CDR2 is SQIVND (reference sequence). Germline trimming cut 6 bases from V and 3 bases from J; bases unmatched to any gene: 8. CDR3 length equals 15 residues. CDR3 protein: CASSPAGVLTDTQYF. As DNA, the CDR3 is TGTGCCAGTAGCCCAGCGGGGGTACTGACAGATACGCAGTATTTT.